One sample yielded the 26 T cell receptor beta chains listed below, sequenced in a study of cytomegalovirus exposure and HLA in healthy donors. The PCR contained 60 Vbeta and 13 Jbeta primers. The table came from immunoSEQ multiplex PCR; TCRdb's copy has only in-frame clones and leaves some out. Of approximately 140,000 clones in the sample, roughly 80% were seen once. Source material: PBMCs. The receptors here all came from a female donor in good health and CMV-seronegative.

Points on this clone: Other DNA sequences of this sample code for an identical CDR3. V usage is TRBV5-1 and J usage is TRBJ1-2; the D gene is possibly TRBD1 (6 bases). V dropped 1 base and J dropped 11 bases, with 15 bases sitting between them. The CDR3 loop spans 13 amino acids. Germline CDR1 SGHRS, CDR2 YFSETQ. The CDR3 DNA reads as TGCGCCAGCAGCTTGTCAGGGGAAAGTGGTTACACCTTC. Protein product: CASSLSGESGYTF.

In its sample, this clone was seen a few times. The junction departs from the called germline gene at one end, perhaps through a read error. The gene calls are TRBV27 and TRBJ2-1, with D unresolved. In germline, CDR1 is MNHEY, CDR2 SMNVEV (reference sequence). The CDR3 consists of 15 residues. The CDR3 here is CATSGLGASYNEQFF. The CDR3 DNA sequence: TGTGCCACCAGTGGTCTAGGTGCCTCCTACAATGAGCAGTTCTTC.

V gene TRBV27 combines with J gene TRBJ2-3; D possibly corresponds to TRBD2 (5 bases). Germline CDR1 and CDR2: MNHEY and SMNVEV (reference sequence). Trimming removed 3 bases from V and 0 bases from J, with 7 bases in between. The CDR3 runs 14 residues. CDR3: CASSLRASTDTQYF. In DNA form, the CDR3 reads TGTGCCAGCAGTTTGAGGGCGAGCACAGATACGCAGTATTTT.

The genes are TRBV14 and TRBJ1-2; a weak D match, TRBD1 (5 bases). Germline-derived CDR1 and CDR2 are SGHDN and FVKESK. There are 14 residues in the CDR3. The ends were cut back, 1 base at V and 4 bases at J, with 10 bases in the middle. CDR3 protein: CASSQVGEAYGYTF. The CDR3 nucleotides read TGTGCCAGCAGCCAAGTAGGGGAGGCCTATGGCTACACCTTC.

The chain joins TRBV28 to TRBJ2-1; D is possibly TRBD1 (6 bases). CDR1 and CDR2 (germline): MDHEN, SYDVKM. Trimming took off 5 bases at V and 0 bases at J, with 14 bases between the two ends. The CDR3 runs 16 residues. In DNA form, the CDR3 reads TGTGCCAGCAGTGTAATGACAGGAATCTCCTACAATGAGCAGTTCTTC. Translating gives CASSVMTGISYNEQFF.

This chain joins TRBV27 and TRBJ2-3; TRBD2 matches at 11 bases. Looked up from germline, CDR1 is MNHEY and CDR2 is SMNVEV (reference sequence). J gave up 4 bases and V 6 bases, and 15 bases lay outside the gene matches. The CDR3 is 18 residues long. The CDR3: CASRGTELAGGLADTQYF. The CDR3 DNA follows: TGTGCCAGCAGAGGAACAGAATTAGCGGGGGGGCTTGCAGATACGCAGTATTTT.

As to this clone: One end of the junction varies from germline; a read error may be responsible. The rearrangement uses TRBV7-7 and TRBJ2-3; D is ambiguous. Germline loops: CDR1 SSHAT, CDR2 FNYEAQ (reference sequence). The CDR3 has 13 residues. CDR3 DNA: TGTGCTAGCAGCTTAGCCCGGGCAGATACGCAGTATTTT. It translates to CASSLARADTQYF.

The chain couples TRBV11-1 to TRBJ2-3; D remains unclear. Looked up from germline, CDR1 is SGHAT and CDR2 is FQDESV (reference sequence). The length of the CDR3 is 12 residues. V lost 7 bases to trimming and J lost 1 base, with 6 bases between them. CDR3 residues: CASTLGTDTQYF. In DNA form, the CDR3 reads TGTGCCAGCACCCTAGGCACAGATACGCAGTATTTT.

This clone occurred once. The CDR3 DNA follows: TGTGCCAGCAGTGAAGCGGGGCAGGGGACAGCAACTAATGAAAAACTGTTTTTT. Translating gives CASSEAGQGTATNEKLFF. The chain uses TRBV6-1 and TRBJ1-4, with TRBD1 matching 7 bases. With V trimmed by 0 bases and J by 0 bases, 7 bases remained unmatched. CDR3 length: 18 residues. The V gene's germline CDR1 is MNHNS and CDR2 SASEGT.

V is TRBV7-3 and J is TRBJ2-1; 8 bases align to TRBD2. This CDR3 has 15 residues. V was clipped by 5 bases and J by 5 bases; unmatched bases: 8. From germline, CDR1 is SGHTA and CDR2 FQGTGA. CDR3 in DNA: TGTGCCAGCAGCCCGCCCGGGACTAGTAACAATGAGCAGTTCTTC. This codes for CASSPPGTSNNEQFF.

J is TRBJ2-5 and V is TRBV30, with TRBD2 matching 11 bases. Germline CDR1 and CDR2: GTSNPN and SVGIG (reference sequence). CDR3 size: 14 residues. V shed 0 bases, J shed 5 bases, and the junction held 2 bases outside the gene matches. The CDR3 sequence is CAWSVVAGGETQYF. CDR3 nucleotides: TGTGCCTGGAGTGTGGTAGCGGGAGGGGAGACCCAGTACTTC.

CDR3 nucleotides: TGTGCCAGCACTACGAACCGAGACTATGGCTACACCTTC. Its translation: CASTTNRDYGYTF. The rearrangement links TRBV2 to TRBJ1-2; D remains ambiguous. Deletions cut 7 bases from V and 3 bases from J, with 12 bases between. From germline, CDR1 is SNHLY and CDR2 FYNNEI. This CDR3 comprises 13 residues.

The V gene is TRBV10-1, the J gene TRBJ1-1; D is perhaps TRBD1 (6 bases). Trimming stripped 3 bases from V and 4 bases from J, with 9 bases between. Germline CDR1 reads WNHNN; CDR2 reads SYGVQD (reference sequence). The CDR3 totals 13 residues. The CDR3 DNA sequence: TGCGCCAGCAGTGAACAGGGACGCACTGAAGCTTTCTTT. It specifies CASSEQGRTEAFF.

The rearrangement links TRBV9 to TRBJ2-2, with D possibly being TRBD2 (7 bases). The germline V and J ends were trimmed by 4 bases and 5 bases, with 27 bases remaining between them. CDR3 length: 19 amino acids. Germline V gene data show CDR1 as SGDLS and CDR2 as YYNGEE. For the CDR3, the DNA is TGTGCCAGCAGCTCTTACCTAGGCGGACGGGGGGCTGGTACCGGGGAGCTGTTTTTT. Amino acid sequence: CASSSYLGGRGAGTGELFF.

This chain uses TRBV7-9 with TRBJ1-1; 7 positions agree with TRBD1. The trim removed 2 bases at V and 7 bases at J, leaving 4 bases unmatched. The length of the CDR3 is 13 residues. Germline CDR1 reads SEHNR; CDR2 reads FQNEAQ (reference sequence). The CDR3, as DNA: TGTGCCAGCAGCTTACAGGGGGTTGGTGAAGCTTTCTTT. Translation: CASSLQGVGEAFF.

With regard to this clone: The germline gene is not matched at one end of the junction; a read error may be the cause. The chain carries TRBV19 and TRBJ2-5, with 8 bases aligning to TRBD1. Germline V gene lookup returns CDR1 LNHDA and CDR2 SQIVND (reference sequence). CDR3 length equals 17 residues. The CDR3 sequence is CASSTFWDRSSQEAQYF. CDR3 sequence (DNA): TGTGCCAGTAGTACTTTTTGGGACAGGAGTTCCCAAGAGGCCCAGTACTTC. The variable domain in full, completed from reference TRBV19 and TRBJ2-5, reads DGGITQSPKYLFRKEGQNVTLSCEQNLNHDAMYWYRQDPGQGLRLIYYSQIVNDFQKGDIAEGYSVSREKKESFPLTVTSAQKNPTAFYLCASSTFWDRSSQEAQYFGPGTRLLVL.

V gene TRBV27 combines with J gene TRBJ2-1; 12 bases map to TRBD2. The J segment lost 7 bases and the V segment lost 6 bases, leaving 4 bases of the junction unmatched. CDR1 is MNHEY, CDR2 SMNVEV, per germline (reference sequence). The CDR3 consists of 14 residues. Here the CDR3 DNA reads TGTGCCAGCAGCCAAGGACTAGCGGGGAATGAGCAGTTCTTC. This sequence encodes CASSQGLAGNEQFF.

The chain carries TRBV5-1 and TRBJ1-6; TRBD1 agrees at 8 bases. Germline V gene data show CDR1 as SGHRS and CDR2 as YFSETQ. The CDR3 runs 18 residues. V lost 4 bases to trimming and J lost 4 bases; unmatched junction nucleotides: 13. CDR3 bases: TGCGCCAGCAGCCCGACGACAGGGGCACGAAATTATAATTCACCCCTCCACTTT. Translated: CASSPTTGARNYNSPLHF.

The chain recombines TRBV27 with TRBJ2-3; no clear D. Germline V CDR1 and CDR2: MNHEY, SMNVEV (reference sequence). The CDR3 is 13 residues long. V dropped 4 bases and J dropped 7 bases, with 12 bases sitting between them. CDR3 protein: CASSSISVHTQYF. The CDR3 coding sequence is TGTGCCAGCAGTTCCATCTCGGTCCATACGCAGTATTTT.

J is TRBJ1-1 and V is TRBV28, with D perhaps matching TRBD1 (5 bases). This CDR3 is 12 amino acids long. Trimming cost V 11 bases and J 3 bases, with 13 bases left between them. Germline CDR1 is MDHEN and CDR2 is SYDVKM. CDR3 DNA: TGTGCCGGAGGGGACCAGGACACTGAAGCTTTCTTT. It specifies CAGGDQDTEAFF.

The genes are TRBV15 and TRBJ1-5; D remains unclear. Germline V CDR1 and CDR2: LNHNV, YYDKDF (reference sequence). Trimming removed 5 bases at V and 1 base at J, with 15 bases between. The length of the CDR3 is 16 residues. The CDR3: CATSPRMGQSNQPQHF. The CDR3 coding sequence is TGTGCCACCAGCCCCCGGATGGGCCAGAGCAATCAGCCCCAGCATTTT.

The CDR3 sequence: CTSSRGQGGYGYTF. CDR3 nucleotide sequence: TGCACCAGCAGCCGAGGACAGGGTGGCTATGGCTACACCTTC. J is TRBJ1-2 and V is TRBV1; no check of the table's D call, TRBD1, against the DNA was made. TRBV1 counts as a pseudogene. The CDR3 contains 14 residues.

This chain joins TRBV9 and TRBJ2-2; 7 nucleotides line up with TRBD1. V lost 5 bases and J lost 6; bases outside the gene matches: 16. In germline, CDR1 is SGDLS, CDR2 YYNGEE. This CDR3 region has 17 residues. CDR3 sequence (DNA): TGTGCCAGCAGTGGACCTTTAGGGACAGCAGACTCCGGGGAGCTGTTTTTT. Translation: CASSGPLGTADSGELFF.

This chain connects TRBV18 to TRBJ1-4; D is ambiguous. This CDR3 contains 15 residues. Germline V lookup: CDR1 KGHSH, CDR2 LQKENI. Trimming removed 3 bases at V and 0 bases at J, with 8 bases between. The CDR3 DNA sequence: TGTGCCAGCTCACCTTCAGTGGCAACTAATGAAAAACTGTTTTTT. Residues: CASSPSVATNEKLFF. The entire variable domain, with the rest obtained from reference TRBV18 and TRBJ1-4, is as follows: NAGVMQNPRHLVRRRGQEARLRCSPMKGHSHVYWYRQLPEEGLKFMVYLQKENIIDESGMPKERFSAEFPKEGPSILRIQQVVRGDSAAYFCASSPSVATNEKLFFGSGTQLSVL.

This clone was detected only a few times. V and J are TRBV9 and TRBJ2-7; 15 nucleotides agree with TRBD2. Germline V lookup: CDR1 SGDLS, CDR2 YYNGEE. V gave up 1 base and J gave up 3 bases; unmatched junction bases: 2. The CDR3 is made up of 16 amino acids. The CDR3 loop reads CASSVRTSGRVYEQYF. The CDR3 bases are TGTGCCAGCAGCGTACGGACTAGCGGGAGGGTCTACGAGCAGTACTTC.

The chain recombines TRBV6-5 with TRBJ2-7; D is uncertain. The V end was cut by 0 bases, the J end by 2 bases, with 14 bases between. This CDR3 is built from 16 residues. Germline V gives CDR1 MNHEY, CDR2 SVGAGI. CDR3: CASSYSRELSTYEQYF. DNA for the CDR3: TGTGCCAGCAGTTACTCCCGCGAACTATCGACCTACGAGCAGTACTTC.